A selection of T cell receptor beta chains follows, all from one sample in a study of control samples from healthy donors and cancer patients. Generated by immunoSEQ multiplex PCR, the TCRdb table keeps only in-frame clones and is missing some. The sample has about 100,000 clones; more than 85% are singletons. What was sequenced was blood. Receptors were obtained from a woman aged 50 to 60 in good health. Each CDR3 is given with its conserved first and last residue. The D gene is left open where the match is weak. The listing skips clone size in some rows; elsewhere it reads once, few, many or a size class.

.	.	TRBV30	TRBJ1-3	13	CAQDWSSGNTIYF	TGTGCACAGGACTGGAGCTCTGGAAACACCATATATTTT
.	.	TRBV4-1	TRBJ2-1	13	CASVSDLSNEQFF	TGCGCCAGCGTCTCCGACCTGTCCAATGAGCAGTTCTTC
.	.	TRBV29-1	TRBJ2-2	13	CSVDRADTGELFF	TGCAGCGTTGACCGGGCTGACACCGGGGAGCTGTTTTTT
.	.	TRBV29-1	TRBJ2-3	11	CSVDGTDTQYF	TGCAGCGTTGATGGCACAGATACGCAGTATTTT
TRBD1	.	TRBV27	TRBJ2-7	15	CASSFGTGGFYEQYF	TGTGCCAGCAGTTTCGGGACAGGGGGCTTCTACGAGCAGTACTTC
.	.	TRBV6-1	TRBJ2-1	14	CASSEGRDHNEQFF	TGTGCCAGCAGTGAAGGGCGGGACCACAATGAGCAGTTCTTC
.	few	TRBV10-3	TRBJ1-1	11	CAISEDTEAFF	TGTGCCATCAGTGAGGACACTGAAGCTTTCTTT
.	once	TRBV9	TRBJ2-2	14	CASSDTGFTGELFF	TGTGCCAGCAGCGACACGGGGTTCACCGGGGAGCTGTTTTTT
.	.	TRBV20-1	TRBJ1-1	13	CSASQGSNTEAFF	TGCAGTGCGAGTCAGGGCTCGAACACTGAAGCTTTCTTT
TRBD1	few	TRBV28	TRBJ1-5	11	CASTRQGALHF	TGTGCCAGCACCCGACAGGGGGCTCTGCATTTT
TRBD1	.	TRBV5-6	TRBJ2-1	16	CASSHTTGEVMNEQFF	TGTGCCAGCAGCCACACGACAGGGGAAGTTATGAATGAGCAGTTCTTC
TRBD1	.	TRBV19	TRBJ2-1	12	CASSNRGHVVFF	TGTGCCAGTAGTAACAGGGGACATGTTGTGTTCTTC
TRBD1	.	TRBV11-2	TRBJ2-2	16	CASSFSPTGPAGELFF	TGTGCCAGCAGCTTCAGCCCGACAGGGCCGGCCGGGGAGCTGTTTTTT
.	.	TRBV6-4	TRBJ2-3	15	CASRAGPAVTDTQYF	TGTGCCAGCAGGGCGGGCCCAGCGGTAACAGATACGCAGTATTTT
TRBD2	.	TRBV7-2	TRBJ2-5	17	CASSQLKRGGLQETQYF	TGTGCCAGCAGCCAGCTGAAGCGGGGGGGACTGCAAGAGACCCAGTACTTC
.	.	TRBV27	TRBJ1-1	14	CASSNTKALFEAFF	TGTGCCAGCAGCAACACAAAGGCCCTGTTCGAAGCTTTCTTT
TRBD1	.	TRBV19	TRBJ2-3	15	CASSIINRGADTQYF	TGTGCCAGTAGTATAATTAACAGGGGCGCAGATACGCAGTATTTT
.	few	TRBV11-3	TRBJ1-1	13	CASSLEGDTEAFF	TGTGCCAGCAGCTTAGAGGGGGACACTGAAGCTTTCTTT
.	.	TRBV9	TRBJ2-1	15	CASALSSSSYNEQFF	TGTGCCAGCGCCCTGAGCAGTTCATCCTACAATGAGCAGTTCTTC
TRBD1	.	TRBV12-3/TRBV12-4	TRBJ2-1	13	CASSRDRGHEQFF	TGTGCCAGCAGCCGGGACAGGGGCCATGAGCAGTTCTTC
TRBD2	.	TRBV27	TRBJ2-3	14	CASSFSGSRDTQYF	TGTGCCAGCAGTTTCAGCGGGAGTAGAGATACGCAGTATTTT